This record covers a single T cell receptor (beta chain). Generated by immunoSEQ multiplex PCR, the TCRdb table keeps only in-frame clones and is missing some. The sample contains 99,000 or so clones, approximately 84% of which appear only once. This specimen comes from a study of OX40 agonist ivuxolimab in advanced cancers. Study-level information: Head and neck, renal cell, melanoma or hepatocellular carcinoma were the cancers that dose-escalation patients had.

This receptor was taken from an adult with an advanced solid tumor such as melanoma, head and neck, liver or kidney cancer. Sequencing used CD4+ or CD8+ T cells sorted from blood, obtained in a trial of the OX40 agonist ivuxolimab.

The CDR3 region is CASSLASPGGDEQYF. As DNA, the CDR3 is TGTGCCAGCAGCTTAGCGTCCCCGGGGGGCGACGAGCAGTACTTC. The chain carries TRBV7-9 and TRBJ2-7; D may be TRBD2 (7 bases). V lost 0 bases, J lost 5 bases, and 14 bases lay in between. The CDR3 is 15 residues long. Per germline, CDR1 SEHNR and CDR2 FQNEAQ (reference sequence). Filled out from reference TRBV7-9 and TRBJ2-7, the complete variable domain reads DTGVSQNPRHKITKRGQNVTFRCDPISEHNRLYWYRQTLGQGPEFLTYFQNEAQLEKSRLLSDRFSAERPKGSFSTLEIQRTEQGDSAMYLCASSLASPGGDEQYFGPGTRLTVT.